These 27 T cell receptor beta chains were sequenced from one sample in a study of cytomegalovirus exposure and HLA in healthy donors. It was with 60 Vbeta and 13 Jbeta primers that the PCR ran. Clones were read by immunoSEQ multiplex PCR, and TCRdb kept only the in-frame ones, dropping some. Of about 140,000 clones in the sample, 60% to 85% were seen once. The sample comprised PBMCs. Receptor source: a man younger than 35 in good health and CMV-seronegative.

The chain joins TRBV19 to TRBJ2-5, with 9 bases fitting TRBD1. Unmatched junction bases numbered 3, after V lost 5 bases and J lost 2 bases. This CDR3 has 14 amino acids. Germline lookup yields CDR1 LNHDA and CDR2 SQIVND (reference sequence). The CDR3: CASSVDRGQETQYF. CDR3 nucleotides: TGTGCCAGTAGTGTCGACAGGGGGCAAGAGACCCAGTACTTC. The whole variable domain, filled in from reference TRBV19 and TRBJ2-5, reads DGGITQSPKYLFRKEGQNVTLSCEQNLNHDAMYWYRQDPGQGLRLIYYSQIVNDFQKGDIAEGYSVSREKKESFPLTVTSAQKNPTAFYLCASSVDRGQETQYFGPGTRLLVL.

CDR3 DNA: TGCGCCAGCAGTGAGTCGGGCAGGGGCTACGAGCAGTACTTC. It is translated as CASSESGRGYEQYF. The chain employs TRBV10-2 and TRBJ2-5; TRBD1 is a possible D gene (6 bases). Near its end, the DNA agrees better with TRBJ2-7, so the J call may be wrong. CDR3 length: 14 residues. Germline CDR1 reads WSHSY; CDR2 reads SAAADI.

The chain has TRBV27 and TRBJ1-5; no firm D call. The length of the CDR3 is 16 residues. Trimming removed 4 bases at V and 15 bases at J, with 28 bases between. The germline V gene has CDR1 MNHEY and CDR2 SMNVEV (reference sequence). Here the CDR3 DNA reads TGTGCCAGCAGTTCAAGCCCTTCCCGTTCCCGAGGACTCTTGCATTTT. It codes for CASSSSPSRSRGLLHF.

V usage is TRBV9 and J usage is TRBJ2-3; perhaps TRBD1 as D (5 bases). Germline loops: CDR1 SGDLS, CDR2 YYNGEE. V was cut by 0 bases and J by 2 bases, with 10 bases left in between. This CDR3 comprises 15 residues. The CDR3 sequence is CASSVGVGVTDTQYF. The CDR3 nucleotides read TGTGCCAGCAGCGTAGGAGTAGGGGTCACAGATACGCAGTATTTT.

V usage is TRBV7-2 and J usage is TRBJ2-7; D possibly corresponds to TRBD2 (5 bases). Germline CDR1 and CDR2: SGHTA and FQGNSA. The CDR3 covers 14 residues. Trimming removed 0 bases at V and 3 bases at J, with 9 bases between. The CDR3 nucleotides are TGTGCCAGCAGCTTAGCTGGACTCAGCTACGAGCAGTACTTC. The encoded protein is CASSLAGLSYEQYF.

The gene calls are TRBV19 and TRBJ2-7; 8 bases line up with TRBD2. Germline CDR1 and CDR2: LNHDA and SQIVND (reference sequence). This CDR3 comprises 15 residues. The V gene end was trimmed by 5 bases and the J gene end by 6 bases; junction bases not matched to a gene: 12. The CDR3: CASSPGGSSGSEQYF. In DNA form, the CDR3 reads TGTGCCAGTAGTCCGGGGGGGAGTTCAGGCAGCGAGCAGTACTTC. The full variable domain, completed using reference TRBV19 and TRBJ2-7, is DGGITQSPKYLFRKEGQNVTLSCEQNLNHDAMYWYRQDPGQGLRLIYYSQIVNDFQKGDIAEGYSVSREKKESFPLTVTSAQKNPTAFYLCASSPGGSSGSEQYFGPGTRLTVT.

The chain uses TRBV28 and TRBJ1-1, with 7 bases that match TRBD1. The germline CDR1 and CDR2 sequences are MDHEN and SYDVKM. The CDR3 has 14 residues. J gave up 5 bases and V 7 bases, and 10 bases lay outside the gene matches. The CDR3 is CASTTRGLGTEAFF. DNA of the CDR3: TGTGCCAGCACCACTAGGGGGCTAGGAACTGAAGCTTTCTTT.

This clone appeared a few times. The gene calls are TRBV30 and TRBJ2-7; 14 bases are a match to TRBD2. This CDR3 has 18 residues. Germline V gives CDR1 GTSNPN, CDR2 SVGIG (reference sequence). With 3 bases clipped from V and 3 bases from J, the junction kept 13 bases outside the gene matches. The CDR3 sequence is CAWRFGLAGGVRHYEQYF. In DNA form, the CDR3 reads TGTGCCTGGAGATTCGGACTAGCGGGGGGCGTAAGGCACTACGAGCAGTACTTC.

The CDR3 loop is CAWSQGSSYEQYF. The CDR3 coding sequence is TGTGCCTGGAGTCAAGGGAGCTCCTACGAGCAGTACTTC. The rearrangement joins TRBV30 to TRBJ2-7; TRBD2 is a possible D gene (5 bases). Trimming took 2 bases from V and 0 from J, leaving 8 bases between them. This CDR3 has 13 residues. The germline gives CDR1 GTSNPN, CDR2 SVGIG (reference sequence). Based on the CDR3 plus reference TRBV30 and TRBJ2-7, the full variable domain is SQTIHQWPATLVQPVGSPLSLECTVEGTSNPNLYWYRQAAGRGLQLLFYSVGIGQISSEVPQNLSASRPQDRQFILSSKKLLLSDSGFYLCAWSQGSSYEQYFGPGTRLTVT.

The CDR3 loop is CASSFGGDLNTEAFF. In DNA, the CDR3 is TGTGCCAGCAGTTTTGGAGGGGACTTGAACACTGAAGCTTTCTTT. V and J are TRBV27 and TRBJ1-1, with a tentative D call TRBD1 (5 bases). This CDR3 has 15 residues. V was shortened by 3 bases and J by 0 bases, with 11 bases between the two germline ends. Germline lookup yields CDR1 MNHEY and CDR2 SMNVEV (reference sequence).

The J gene is TRBJ1-5, the V gene TRBV7-2, with D uncertain. Germline CDR1 SGHTA, CDR2 FQGNSA. CDR3 size: 14 residues. V lost 1 base and J 8 bases, leaving 12 bases between the germline ends. The CDR3 DNA follows: TGTGCCAGCAGCTTAGTAGCTGGTCGTGAGCCCCAGCATTTT. It is translated as CASSLVAGREPQHF.

This clone was counted a few times. This sequence joins TRBV19 and TRBJ2-7, with D possibly matching TRBD2 (5 bases). The CDR3 sequence is 14 residues long. Per germline, CDR1 LNHDA and CDR2 SQIVND (reference sequence). V lost 3 bases and J 3 bases, leaving 12 bases between the germline ends. The CDR3 coding sequence is TGTGCCAGTAGTATCCTCGTCCGGGGCTACGAGCAGTACTTC. Amino acids: CASSILVRGYEQYF.

This clone was seen only once. The chain is built from TRBV19 and TRBJ2-1; TRBD2 matches 15 bases. CDR1 is LNHDA and CDR2 is SQIVND in the germline V gene (reference sequence). The CDR3 is 18 residues long. After removal of 5 bases from V and 3 bases from J, the junction contained 8 bases not matched to a gene. CDR3: CASSARTSGGAIYNEQFF. DNA of the CDR3: TGTGCCAGTAGTGCCCGGACTAGCGGGGGGGCCATCTACAATGAGCAGTTCTTC.

The chain combines TRBV18 with TRBJ2-7; TRBD1 agrees at 9 bases. Germline V gene data show CDR1 as KGHSH and CDR2 as LQKENI. CDR3 length: 16 residues. V gave up 3 bases and J gave up 1 base; unmatched junction bases: 7. The CDR3 sequence: CASSPFTGGSSYEQYF. CDR3 coding DNA: TGTGCCAGCTCACCTTTTACAGGGGGCTCTTCCTACGAGCAGTACTTC.

This clone was detected only a few times. This sequence joins TRBV6-5 and TRBJ2-3; no definite D call. Germline CDR1 is MNHEY and CDR2 is SVGAGI. V was pared by 5 bases and J by 4 bases, with 7 bases between. The CDR3 spans 12 residues. CDR3 nucleotides: TGTGCCAGCAGTCCGTCCGCAGATACGCAGTATTTT. Its translation: CASSPSADTQYF.

V is TRBV27 and J is TRBJ2-7; possible D gene TRBD2, 6 bases. Trimming pared 2 bases from V and 1 base from J, leaving 9 bases between. Per germline, CDR1 MNHEY and CDR2 SMNVEV (reference sequence). This CDR3 contains 14 residues. The CDR3 sequence is CASSLRGRSYEQYF. The CDR3 DNA is TGTGCCAGCAGTTTACGGGGGAGATCCTACGAGCAGTACTTC.

The CDR3 coding sequence is TGTGCCAGCACTGTAACTAGCGCTGAGACCCAGTACTTC. The encoded protein is CASTVTSAETQYF. The J gene is TRBJ2-5, the V gene TRBV6-1; 7 nucleotides line up with TRBD2. The CDR3 has 13 residues. Germline CDR1 and CDR2: MNHNS and SASEGT. Germline trimming cut 7 bases from V and 5 bases from J; bases unmatched to any gene: 7.

The rearrangement links TRBV19 to TRBJ1-6; possibly TRBD1 for D (6 bases). CDR3 size: 13 residues. The V and J ends lost 7 bases and 7 bases respectively, with 11 bases between them. From germline, CDR1 is LNHDA and CDR2 SQIVND (reference sequence). The CDR3 bases are TGTGCCAGTACAACAGGGCACAATTCACCCCTCCACTTT. Translated: CASTTGHNSPLHF.

Comment on this clone: This sequence may be a read error, since a much larger clone differs from it by one base. CDR3 loop: CASSEGTGGHGYTF. In DNA form, the CDR3 reads TGTGCCAGCAGTGAAGGGACAGGGGGCCATGGCTACACCTTC. The genes are TRBV6-1 and TRBJ1-2; TRBD1 matches at 11 bases. There are 14 residues in the CDR3. The germline gives CDR1 MNHNS, CDR2 SASEGT. V lost 1 base, J lost 6 bases, and 1 base stayed unmatched.

CDR3 loop: CASSSSSGQGIHNGYTF. CDR3 bases: TGTGCCAGCAGTTCTAGCTCTGGACAGGGTATCCATAATGGCTACACCTTC. The V gene is TRBV5-4, the J gene TRBJ1-2; TRBD1 matches 8 bases. This CDR3 is built from 17 residues. The germline gives CDR1 SGHNT, CDR2 YYREEE (reference sequence). The V gene end was trimmed by 5 bases and the J gene end by 6 bases; junction bases not matched to a gene: 18.

The count of this clone is one. CDR3 nucleotides: TGTGCCAGTAGTATAAAATTCGAAGGGGCGCGGCAGCCCCAGCATTTT. It specifies CASSIKFEGARQPQHF. The genes are TRBV19 and TRBJ1-5, with TRBD1 as a possible D gene (5 bases). Germline V lookup: CDR1 LNHDA, CDR2 SQIVND (reference sequence). There are 16 residues in the CDR3. V gave up 2 bases and J gave up 7 bases, with 18 bases separating them.

This chain connects TRBV25-1 to TRBJ2-7; D is undetermined. V was clipped by 3 bases and J by 5 bases, with 11 bases between them. Looked up from germline, CDR1 is MGHDK and CDR2 is SYGVNS. This CDR3 is 13 amino acids long. The CDR3 sequence: CASSEYTFNEQYF. Written as DNA, the CDR3 is TGTGCCAGCAGTGAGTACACCTTCAACGAGCAGTACTTC.

This clone was seen a handful of times. This chain links TRBV9 with TRBJ2-7; D is undetermined. The CDR3 consists of 15 residues. Between the trimmed V and J ends, which lost 3 bases and 2 bases, there was a span of 15 bases. Germline V gives CDR1 SGDLS, CDR2 YYNGEE. The CDR3 nucleotides are TGTGCCAGCAGCGGAGGAGCCTCGACTGCCTACGAGCAGTACTTC. Translated, it gives CASSGGASTAYEQYF. Full variable domain (remainder filled in from reference TRBV9 and TRBJ2-7): DSGVTQTPKHLITATGQRVTLRCSPRSGDLSVYWYQQSLDQGLQFLIQYYNGEERAKGNILERFSAQQFPDLHSELNLSSLELGDSALYFCASSGGASTAYEQYFGPGTRLTVT.

This chain joins TRBV29-1 and TRBJ1-2, with TRBD1 matching 12 bases. The CDR3 consists of 13 residues. V dropped 8 bases and J dropped 8; count of bases not matched to a gene: 9. Germline V lookup: CDR1 SQVTM, CDR2 ANQGSEA. The CDR3 spells CSSSGTGGFGYTF. The DNA of the CDR3 is TGCAGCTCATCCGGGACAGGGGGCTTCGGCTACACCTTC.

This chain links TRBV5-1 with TRBJ2-7; TRBD1 matches 11 bases. The junction had 12 bases not matched to a gene; V was cut back by 4 bases and J by 9 bases. The germline CDR1 and CDR2 sequences are SGHRS and YFSETQ. This CDR3 contains 15 residues. CDR3 amino acids: CASSPGTGGPSGQYF. The CDR3 region has the DNA TGCGCCAGCAGCCCCGGGACAGGGGGACCCTCGGGGCAGTACTTC.

This chain joins TRBV11-2 and TRBJ2-3, with a weak D call TRBD2 (5 bases). Germline CDR1 reads SGHAT; CDR2 reads FQNNGV. This CDR3 comprises 18 residues. Trimming took off 5 bases at V and 2 bases at J, with 23 bases between the two ends. Here the CDR3 DNA reads TGTGCCAGCAGCCGGTTAGCGCTTGGGTGGAGCGACACAGATACGCAGTATTTT. Its protein product is CASSRLALGWSDTDTQYF.

This clone was seen once. V and J are TRBV19 and TRBJ1-2; a possible D gene is TRBD1 (5 bases). The V end was cut by 2 bases, the J end by 7 bases, with 14 bases between. CDR1 and CDR2 from the germline V gene are LNHDA and SQIVND (reference sequence). The CDR3 is made up of 14 amino acids. The CDR3 loop is CASSIRAGLGGYTF. The CDR3, as DNA: TGTGCCAGTAGTATACGGGCGGGGCTAGGTGGCTACACCTTC.